This TCR beta chain was profiled in a study of blood T cell repertoires in COVID-19. Across about two dozen US areas, participants ranged in age from roughly 18 to 95 years. Cohort 3 recovered donors had two negative PCRs, clearance, or symptom resolution. Assay: immunoSEQ multiplex PCR; the TCRdb copy retains only in-frame clones and omits some. In the table there are under 300,000 clones, roughly 89% of which are singletons. CDR1 is SQVTM, CDR2 ANQGSEA, per germline. The CDR3 extends over 15 amino acids. The V gene end was trimmed by 6 bases and the J gene end by 5 bases; junction bases not matched to a gene: 11.

The gene calls are TRBV29-1 and TRBJ1-5; TRBD1 agrees at 9 bases. This sequence originates from a man in his forties who had recovered from COVID-19. The sample consisted of PBMCs or T cells enriched from blood (not recorded which). CDR3 nucleotides: TGCAGCGTCACTACCCCGGGACAGGGATATCAGCCCCAGCATTTT. It yields the protein CSVTTPGQGYQPQHF.